The rows below give T cell receptor beta chains drawn from one sample of a study of Graves' ophthalmopathy and Graves' hyperthyroidism. TCRdb reanalysed the multiplex PCR reads using MiXCR and keeps one entry per CDR3 protein. The repertoire holds about 370,000 distinct CDR3 sequences, with about a sixth as singletons. Sample: peripheral blood. Every receptor here comes from an adult woman with stable Graves' hyperthyroidism. CDR3s include the opening cysteine and the closing phenylalanine or tryptophan. Each record gives: V gene, clone size, D gene, J gene, CDR3 DNA, CDR3 protein. The D gene is left open where the match is weak. Only some rows state a clone size, as once, few, many or a class for expanded clones.

V gene: TRBV7-9; clone size: many; D gene: .; J gene: TRBJ1-2; CDR3 DNA: TGTGCCAGCAGCCCAAATGCTGGCTACACCTTC; CDR3 protein: CASSPNAGYTF
V gene: TRBV11-2; clone size: .; D gene: TRBD1; J gene: TRBJ2-7; CDR3 DNA: TGTGCCAGCAGCTTAGAGTGGACAGGTTATTATTACGAGCAGTACTTC; CDR3 protein: CASSLEWTGYYYEQYF
V gene: TRBV6-2/TRBV6-3; clone size: .; D gene: .; J gene: TRBJ1-2; CDR3 DNA: TGTGCCAGCCGGCCCGACTTCAACTATGGCTACACCTTC; CDR3 protein: CASRPDFNYGYTF
V gene: TRBV27; clone size: few; D gene: TRBD1; J gene: TRBJ2-2; CDR3 DNA: TGTGCCGGCAGTACCCACAGGGGCCATAACACCGGGGAGCTGTTTTTT; CDR3 protein: CAGSTHRGHNTGELFF
V gene: TRBV20-1; clone size: many; D gene: .; J gene: TRBJ2-7; CDR3 DNA: TGCAGTGCTAGACCCGGACGGGTGGACTACGAGCAGTACTTC; CDR3 protein: CSARPGRVDYEQYF
V gene: TRBV7-9; clone size: many; D gene: TRBD1; J gene: TRBJ1-2; CDR3 DNA: TGTGCCAGCAGCCCAGGACAGGGAGACTATGGCTACACCTTC; CDR3 protein: CASSPGQGDYGYTF
V gene: TRBV28; clone size: many; D gene: TRBD2; J gene: TRBJ2-3; CDR3 DNA: TGTGCCAGCAGTTTGGGTATAGCGGGAGGAACAGATACGCAGTATTTT; CDR3 protein: CASSLGIAGGTDTQYF
V gene: TRBV28; clone size: .; D gene: TRBD1; J gene: TRBJ1-6; CDR3 DNA: TGTGCAGGGACAGATAATTCACCCCTCCACTTT; CDR3 protein: CAGTDNSPLHF
V gene: TRBV6-5; clone size: many; D gene: TRBD1; J gene: TRBJ1-1; CDR3 DNA: TGTGCCAGCAGTTGGCAGGGGGTTATGAACACTGAAGCTTTCTTT; CDR3 protein: CASSWQGVMNTEAFF
V gene: TRBV28; clone size: .; D gene: .; J gene: TRBJ2-7; CDR3 DNA: TGTGCCAGCAGTTTCGAGGGGCCCGACCCCTACGAGCAGTACTTC; CDR3 protein: CASSFEGPDPYEQYF
V gene: TRBV12-3/TRBV12-4; clone size: many; D gene: TRBD2; J gene: TRBJ2-7; CDR3 DNA: TGTGCCAGCAGTTTTCCCGGGACTAGCGGGACCTACGAGCAGTACTTC; CDR3 protein: CASSFPGTSGTYEQYF
V gene: TRBV7-9; clone size: many; D gene: TRBD1; J gene: TRBJ1-2; CDR3 DNA: TGTGCCAGCAGCCCGGCCGGGACAGATTATGGCTACACCTTC; CDR3 protein: CASSPAGTDYGYTF
V gene: TRBV29-1; clone size: .; D gene: .; J gene: TRBJ1-1; CDR3 DNA: TGCAGCGTGTCACCGGCAGCATCCATTGAAGCTTTCTTT; CDR3 protein: CSVSPAASIEAFF
V gene: TRBV20-1; clone size: many; D gene: TRBD1; J gene: TRBJ1-1; CDR3 DNA: TGCAGTGCTACAGGACAGGCGAACACTGAAGCTTTCTTT; CDR3 protein: CSATGQANTEAFF
V gene: TRBV24-1; clone size: few; D gene: .; J gene: TRBJ2-1; CDR3 DNA: TGTGCCACCAGTGATTGGAACCACAATGAGCAGTTCTTC; CDR3 protein: CATSDWNHNEQFF
V gene: TRBV28; clone size: many; D gene: .; J gene: TRBJ2-2; CDR3 DNA: TGTGCCAGCACGGACACCGCGAACACCGGGGAGCTGTTTTTT; CDR3 protein: CASTDTANTGELFF
V gene: TRBV6-1; clone size: .; D gene: TRBD1; J gene: TRBJ2-2; CDR3 DNA: TGTGCCAGCTACCGGGACAGGGACGGAAACACCGGGGAGCTGTTTTTT; CDR3 protein: CASYRDRDGNTGELFF
V gene: TRBV7-2; clone size: .; D gene: .; J gene: TRBJ1-1; CDR3 DNA: TGTGCCAGCAGCTTAACTCCTTTTGAGGGTGCTGAAGCTTTCTTT; CDR3 protein: CASSLTPFEGAEAFF
V gene: TRBV12-3/TRBV12-4; clone size: once; D gene: TRBD2; J gene: TRBJ2-3; CDR3 DNA: TGTGCCAGCAGCGTAGCTAGGGCTAGCGGGGGGCCCACAGATACGCAGTATTTT; CDR3 protein: CASSVARASGGPTDTQYF
V gene: TRBV30; clone size: many; D gene: .; J gene: TRBJ1-2; CDR3 DNA: TGTGCCTGGAGGCCGAAGGCGGGGGGCGACGCTGGCTACACCTTC; CDR3 protein: CAWRPKAGGDAGYTF
V gene: TRBV10-2; clone size: few; D gene: TRBD2; J gene: TRBJ2-3; CDR3 DNA: TGCGCCAGCAGTGTTTTGACTAGCGGGAGCACAGATACGCAGTATTTT; CDR3 protein: CASSVLTSGSTDTQYF
V gene: TRBV15; clone size: .; D gene: .; J gene: TRBJ2-5; CDR3 DNA: TGTGCCACCAGCAGCAAGGGGGGCGGAGAGACCCAGTACTTC; CDR3 protein: CATSSKGGGETQYF
V gene: TRBV12-3/TRBV12-4; clone size: .; D gene: .; J gene: TRBJ1-2; CDR3 DNA: TGTGCCAGCAGTTTTGACGGGGGAGGGGGCTACACCTTC; CDR3 protein: CASSFDGGGGYTF
V gene: TRBV5-6; clone size: many; D gene: .; J gene: TRBJ2-7; CDR3 DNA: TGTGCCAGCAGCTTTACGAGAGCCTACGAGCAGTACTTC; CDR3 protein: CASSFTRAYEQYF
V gene: TRBV6-5; clone size: many; D gene: .; J gene: TRBJ2-2; CDR3 DNA: TGTGCCAGCAGTTCCCAAGCGGCAGACACCGGGGAGCTGTTTTTT; CDR3 protein: CASSSQAADTGELFF
V gene: TRBV29-1; clone size: many; D gene: TRBD1; J gene: TRBJ1-1; CDR3 DNA: TGCAGCGCAGCCGGACAGGTTAGGACTGAAGCTTTCTTT; CDR3 protein: CSAAGQVRTEAFF
V gene: TRBV6-1; clone size: once; D gene: .; J gene: TRBJ2-5; CDR3 DNA: TGTGCCAGCAGTGTTCAACGTTCGAGGGTGGGGTACCAAGAGACCCAGTACTTC; CDR3 protein: CASSVQRSRVGYQETQYF
V gene: TRBV27; clone size: many; D gene: TRBD1; J gene: TRBJ1-2; CDR3 DNA: TGTGCCAGCAGGGTAGGGGACAGGGGGAAGCATGGCTACACCTTC; CDR3 protein: CASRVGDRGKHGYTF
V gene: TRBV7-9; clone size: many; D gene: .; J gene: TRBJ1-6; CDR3 DNA: TGTGCCAGCAGCTTTACTGGGGTAAATTCACCCCTCCACTTT; CDR3 protein: CASSFTGVNSPLHF
V gene: TRBV27; clone size: .; D gene: TRBD1; J gene: TRBJ2-5; CDR3 DNA: TGTGCCAGCAGTTTATTTGGACAGGGGAAGGGCCAGTACTTC; CDR3 protein: CASSLFGQGKGQYF
V gene: TRBV12-3/TRBV12-4; clone size: few; D gene: .; J gene: TRBJ1-5; CDR3 DNA: TGTGCCAGCAGTTTTACTCTAGGGAGCCGGCCCCAGCATTTT; CDR3 protein: CASSFTLGSRPQHF
V gene: TRBV4-1; clone size: .; D gene: TRBD1; J gene: TRBJ2-7; CDR3 DNA: TGCGCCAGCAGCCAACCCCTCGGGACAGGGATTGACGAGCAGTACTTC; CDR3 protein: CASSQPLGTGIDEQYF
V gene: TRBV12-3/TRBV12-4; clone size: .; D gene: TRBD1; J gene: TRBJ2-2; CDR3 DNA: TGTGCCAGCAGTTTGGGACAGGGGGAGCTGTTTTTT; CDR3 protein: CASSLGQGELFF
V gene: TRBV2; clone size: many; D gene: .; J gene: TRBJ2-7; CDR3 DNA: TGTGCCAGCAGTGGGAACAGCTTTTATTACGAGCAGTACTTC; CDR3 protein: CASSGNSFYYEQYF
V gene: TRBV30; clone size: .; D gene: .; J gene: TRBJ1-1; CDR3 DNA: TGTGCCTGGCTTAAATTCAGGGAGTTGAACACTGAAGCTTTCTTT; CDR3 protein: CAWLKFRELNTEAFF
V gene: TRBV6-2/TRBV6-3; clone size: few; D gene: TRBD2; J gene: TRBJ2-7; CDR3 DNA: TGTGCCAGCCGGACTAGCGGGGGGGCCTCCGAGCAGTACTTC; CDR3 protein: CASRTSGGASEQYF
V gene: TRBV5-8; clone size: many; D gene: TRBD1; J gene: TRBJ2-7; CDR3 DNA: TGTGCCAGCAGTTATTCGGACAGGGCGGTCTACGAGCAGTACTTC; CDR3 protein: CASSYSDRAVYEQYF
V gene: TRBV4-1; clone size: .; D gene: TRBD1; J gene: TRBJ2-7; CDR3 DNA: TGCGCCAGCAGCCAACCGGGACAGAGCTCCTACGAGCAGTACTTC; CDR3 protein: CASSQPGQSSYEQYF
V gene: TRBV2; clone size: many; D gene: .; J gene: TRBJ1-1; CDR3 DNA: TGTGCCAGCAGTGGTGGGACTCGGGAAGCTTTCTTT; CDR3 protein: CASSGGTREAFF
V gene: TRBV15; clone size: few; D gene: .; J gene: TRBJ2-3; CDR3 DNA: TGTGCCACCAGCAGAGATCAGTCCACAGATACGCAGTATTTT; CDR3 protein: CATSRDQSTDTQYF
V gene: TRBV12-3/TRBV12-4; clone size: .; D gene: .; J gene: TRBJ1-2; CDR3 DNA: TGTGCCAGCAGTTCGGACATGGCAGGGGAAGATGGCTACACCTTC; CDR3 protein: CASSSDMAGEDGYTF
V gene: TRBV20-1; clone size: many; D gene: .; J gene: TRBJ1-2; CDR3 DNA: TGCAGTGTCTCCCAAAGGGGCAACGATGGCTACACCTTC; CDR3 protein: CSVSQRGNDGYTF
V gene: TRBV3-1; clone size: .; D gene: .; J gene: TRBJ1-5; CDR3 DNA: TGTGCCAGCAGCCAAGGATTATCCGGGGTGTCCCAGCATTTT; CDR3 protein: CASSQGLSGVSQHF
V gene: TRBV12-3/TRBV12-4; clone size: .; D gene: .; J gene: TRBJ1-3; CDR3 DNA: TGTGCCAGCAGTCCCCGGCAGAGTGGAAATACCATATATTTT; CDR3 protein: CASSPRQSGNTIYF
V gene: TRBV3-1; clone size: once; D gene: TRBD2; J gene: TRBJ2-2; CDR3 DNA: TGTGCCAGCAGCCCGCTACCGGGACTAGCGGCGAACACCGGGGAGCTGTTTTTT; CDR3 protein: CASSPLPGLAANTGELFF
V gene: TRBV6-1; clone size: .; D gene: TRBD1; J gene: TRBJ1-2; CDR3 DNA: TGTGCCAGCAGTCGCGGTACAGGGGGCACGGGCTACACCTTC; CDR3 protein: CASSRGTGGTGYTF
V gene: TRBV25-1; clone size: few; D gene: .; J gene: TRBJ2-2; CDR3 DNA: TGTGCCAGCAGACCCCCGAACACCGGGGAGCTGTTTTTT; CDR3 protein: CASRPPNTGELFF
V gene: TRBV29-1; clone size: few; D gene: .; J gene: TRBJ2-7; CDR3 DNA: TGCAGCGGCCGGGACTTCTACGAGCAGTACTTC; CDR3 protein: CSGRDFYEQYF